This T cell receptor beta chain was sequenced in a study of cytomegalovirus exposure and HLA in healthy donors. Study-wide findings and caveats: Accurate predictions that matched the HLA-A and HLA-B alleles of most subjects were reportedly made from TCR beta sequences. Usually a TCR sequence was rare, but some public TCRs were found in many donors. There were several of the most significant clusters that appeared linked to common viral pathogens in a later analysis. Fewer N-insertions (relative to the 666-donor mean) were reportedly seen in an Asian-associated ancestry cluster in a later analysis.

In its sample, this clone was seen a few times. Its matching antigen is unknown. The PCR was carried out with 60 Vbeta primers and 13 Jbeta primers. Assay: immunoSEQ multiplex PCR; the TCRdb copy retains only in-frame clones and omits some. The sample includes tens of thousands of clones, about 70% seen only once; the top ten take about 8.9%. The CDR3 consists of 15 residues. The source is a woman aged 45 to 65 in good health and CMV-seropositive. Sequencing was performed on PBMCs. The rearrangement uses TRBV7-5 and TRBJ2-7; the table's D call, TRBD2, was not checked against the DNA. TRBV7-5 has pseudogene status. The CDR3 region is CARSPETILSYEQYF. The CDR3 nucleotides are TGTGCCAGAAGCCCGGAGACTATCCTCTCCTACGAGCAGTACTTC.